This TCR beta chain is from a study of human T cells and chemical hapten exposure (dated by TCRdb to the early 2020s). Describing the broader study: For sensitization, 2% DPC in acetone was applied to a 2 cm by 2 cm area of upper inner arm skin. Patch testing was done on the upper back using Finn chambers containing 0.01% DPC, and results were scored after 6 days according to International Contact Dermatitis Research Group standards. Twenty-nine alopecia patients provided blood for TCR sequencing at one to four time points (pre-sensitization, 2, 6 and 24 weeks). Libraries were pooled for sequencing, and per-sample TCR yields varied mainly because of small differences in library volumes within the pool. This study followed changes in the peripheral blood TCR repertoire in vivo during primary and secondary sensitization of alopecia patients to the hapten diphenylcyclopropenone (DPC). Throughout the approximately 24-week study period, patients were also given weekly therapeutic DPC doses on the scalp. Blood samples were taken from patients before sensitization (week 0) and then at 2, 6 and about 24 weeks after DPC sensitization. The patient cohort, mostly female, included alopecia areata with under or over 50% scalp involvement, alopecia totalis and alopecia universalis. Overall study outcomes, separate from this receptor: Compared with pre-sensitization or healthy control sets, expanded TCRs formed significantly more large CDR3 similarity clusters, which is consistent with antigen-driven responses. No change with DPC sensitization was found in the number of TCRs above 1 in 1000 frequency, and no evidence of global repertoire structure alterations was found. Repeated subsampling changed both the strength of the expansion versus patch-test correlation and the threshold at which that correlation became significant. Because all patients had alopecia, a presumed autoimmune disease, the immune response of the patients might differ from that of healthy individuals. Patch test score was positively correlated with the number of PT1 expanded TCRs, with significance at thresholds 8, 16 and 32 but not at 4.

Library generation was performed with RACE. The sample was run on a NextSeq 500. During library preparation, unique molecular identifiers were attached to individual cDNA molecules so that TCRs could be counted quantitatively and reproducibly. Both TCR alpha and TCR beta chains were sequenced from each blood RNA sample. The published analysis was carried out like this. Samples had a median of around 92,000 TCRs, with a range from about 23,224 to 750,000. The Decombinator software suite was used to annotate V, J and CDR3 in the TCR reads. For the PS versus PT1 abundance plots, all samples were subsampled to the same number of TCRs (28,000). Expanded TCRs were defined as absent before sensitization and observed at least eight times at the 2-week time point. The public sequencing data were trimmed at Q25 with fastp and processed into clonotypes with MiXCR by TCRdb, which kept only in-frame beta chains. Entries that share a CDR3 protein sequence are merged under the most common genes and DNA. TCRdb, rather than the study authors, made the V and J calls. A total of roughly 120,000 distinct CDR3 sequences appear in this sample, about 12% of them only once. The leading ten clones occupy roughly 1.3% of the sample.

According to the study, the label for this sample's time point signals: patch test 1, 2 weeks after DPC sensitization. Sample treatment or condition, as interpreted from the label and publication: therapeutic diphenylcyclopropenone sensitization with weekly scalp DPC. At every patch-test visit, the blood draw took place before the patch test was put on. Patients were eligible if aged 18 to 70, diagnosed with alopecia and judged suitable for DPC therapy, and pregnant patients were excluded. Total RNA was extracted from unfractionated whole blood that had been collected in Tempus Blood RNA tubes. In the case of this clonotype: It has no known antigen specificity. Per-base quality was not reported, and no clone a single base away is much larger than it.

In the germline V gene, CDR1 corresponds to MRHNA and CDR2 to SNTAGT. From its cysteine to its phenylalanine, the CDR3 spans 13 amino acids. Kept here is only the CDR3 DNA, which spans 39 bases and is read in frame from base 1. V is clipped by 5 bases and J by 10 bases, and the sequence between their germline boundaries is 15 bases long. The chain is encoded by TRBV6-4 joined to TRBJ2-1; TRBD2 could be the D gene, as 8 bases match. Specimen: whole blood, collected in connection with sensitization to the hapten diphenylcyclopropenone (DPC). The sequence was obtained from a woman between 45 and 65 years old with alopecia areata. Some clones in this sample may be carry-over from other donors' samples. The CDR3 region has the sequence CASSREGAGEQFF. Read as DNA, the sequence is TGTGCCAGCAGTCGGGAGGGGGCAGGCGAGCAGTTCTTC.